A single TCR beta chain is shown here with its context. Authors' processing steps: Cell counts per sample came from amplifying reference gene primers. Assay used: immunoSEQ multiplex PCR; TCRdb lists only in-frame clones, some missing. V, J and clone size are those of that table, while D and trimming were read from the DNA. This table holds around 320,000 clones, roughly 90% found once. The data are from a study of blood T cell repertoires in COVID-19. Looking at the study overall: The analysed material was cDNA or gDNA that came from T cells, B-cell-depleted T cells, or PBMCs.

Recruited during active infection, patients (from Seattle) were subsequently followed longitudinally. The V end was cut by 2 bases, the J end by 7 bases, with 12 bases between. CDR3 size: 15 residues. The V gene's germline CDR1 is SNHLY and CDR2 FYNNEI. This chain connects TRBV2 to TRBJ1-6, with D possibly being TRBD1 (5 bases). This TCR was recovered from a woman aged 25 to 39 with COVID-19, enrolled during active disease. Sequenced input: peripheral blood. The CDR3 spells CASSETGLGNSPLHF. The CDR3 DNA reads as TGTGCCAGCAGTGAAACAGGTCTAGGCAATTCACCCCTCCACTTT.